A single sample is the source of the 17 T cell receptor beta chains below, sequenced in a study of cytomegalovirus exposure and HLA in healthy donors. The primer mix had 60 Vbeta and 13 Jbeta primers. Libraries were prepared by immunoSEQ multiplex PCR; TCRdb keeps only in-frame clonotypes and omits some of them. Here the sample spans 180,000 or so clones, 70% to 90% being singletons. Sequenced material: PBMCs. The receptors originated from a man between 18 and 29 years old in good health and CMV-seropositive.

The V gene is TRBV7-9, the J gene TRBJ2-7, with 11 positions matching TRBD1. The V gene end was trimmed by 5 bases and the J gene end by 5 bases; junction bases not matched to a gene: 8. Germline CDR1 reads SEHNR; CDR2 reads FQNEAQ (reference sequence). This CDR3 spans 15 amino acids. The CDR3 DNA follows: TGTGCCAGCAGCAAGGAGGACAGGGGGCACAACGAGCAGTACTTC. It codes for CASSKEDRGHNEQYF.

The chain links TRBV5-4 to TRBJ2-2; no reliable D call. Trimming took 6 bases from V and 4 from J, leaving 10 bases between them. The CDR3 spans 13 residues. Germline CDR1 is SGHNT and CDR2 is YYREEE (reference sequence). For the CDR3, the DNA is TGTGCCAGCATGCTGTCCGGCACCGGGGAGCTGTTTTTT. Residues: CASMLSGTGELFF.

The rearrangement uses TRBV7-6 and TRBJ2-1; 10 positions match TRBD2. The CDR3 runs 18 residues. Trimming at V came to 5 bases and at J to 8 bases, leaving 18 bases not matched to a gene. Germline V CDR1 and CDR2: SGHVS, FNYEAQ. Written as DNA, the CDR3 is TGTGCCAGCAGCCTGGTTCTAGCGGGGGAGAATACATTGGATGAGCAGTTCTTC. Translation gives CASSLVLAGENTLDEQFF.

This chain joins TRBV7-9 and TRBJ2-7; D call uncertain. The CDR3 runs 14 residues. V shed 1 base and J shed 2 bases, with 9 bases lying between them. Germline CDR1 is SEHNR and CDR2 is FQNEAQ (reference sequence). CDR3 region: CASSLDKYPYEQYF. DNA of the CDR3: TGTGCCAGCAGCTTAGACAAGTACCCCTACGAGCAGTACTTC.

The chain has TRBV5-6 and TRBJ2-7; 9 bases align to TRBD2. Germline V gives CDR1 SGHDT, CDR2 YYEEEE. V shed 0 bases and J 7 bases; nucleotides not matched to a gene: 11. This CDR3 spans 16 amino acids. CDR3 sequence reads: CASSLDAGGAFREQYF. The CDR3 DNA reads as TGTGCCAGCAGCTTGGACGCGGGGGGGGCATTTCGGGAGCAGTACTTC.

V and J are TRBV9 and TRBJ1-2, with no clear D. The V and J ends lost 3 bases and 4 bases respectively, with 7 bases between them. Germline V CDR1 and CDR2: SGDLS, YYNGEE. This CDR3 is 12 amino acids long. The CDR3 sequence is CASSDRGYGYTF. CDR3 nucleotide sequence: TGTGCCAGCAGCGACCGGGGCTATGGCTACACCTTC.

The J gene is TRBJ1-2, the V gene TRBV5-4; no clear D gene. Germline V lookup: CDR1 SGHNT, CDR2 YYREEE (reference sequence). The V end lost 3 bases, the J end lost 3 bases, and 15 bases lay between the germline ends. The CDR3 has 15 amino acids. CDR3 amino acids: CASSSPTIVDYGYTF. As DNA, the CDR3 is TGTGCCAGCAGCTCCCCGACAATCGTCGACTATGGCTACACCTTC.

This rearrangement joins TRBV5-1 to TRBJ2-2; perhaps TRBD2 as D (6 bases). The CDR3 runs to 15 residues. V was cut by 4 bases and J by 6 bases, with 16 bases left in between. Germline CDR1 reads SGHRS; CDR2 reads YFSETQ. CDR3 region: CASSPGTYVAGELFF. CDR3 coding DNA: TGCGCCAGCAGCCCCGGGACTTACGTTGCCGGGGAGCTGTTTTTT.

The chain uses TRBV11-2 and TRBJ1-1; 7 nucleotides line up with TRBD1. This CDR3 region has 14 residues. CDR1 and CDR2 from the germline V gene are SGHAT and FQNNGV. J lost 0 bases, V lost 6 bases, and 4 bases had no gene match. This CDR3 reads CASRPTGLNTEAFF. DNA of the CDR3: TGTGCCAGCAGGCCGACAGGGTTGAACACTGAAGCTTTCTTT.

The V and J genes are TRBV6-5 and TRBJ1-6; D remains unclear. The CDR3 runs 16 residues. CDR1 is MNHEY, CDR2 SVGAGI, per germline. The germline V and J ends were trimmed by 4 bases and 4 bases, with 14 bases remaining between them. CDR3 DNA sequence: TGTGCCAGCAGTTCTAAGGCCCTAGATTATAATTCACCCCTCCACTTT. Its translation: CASSSKALDYNSPLHF.

CDR3: CASSSTGMETQYF. Written as DNA, the CDR3 is TGTGCCAGCAGCTCGACAGGGATGGAGACCCAGTACTTC. The chain carries TRBV7-9 and TRBJ2-5; 7 nucleotides agree with TRBD1. J was trimmed by 5 bases and V by 4 bases; bases with no gene match: 4. CDR1 and CDR2 from the germline V gene are SEHNR and FQNEAQ (reference sequence). The CDR3 totals 13 residues.

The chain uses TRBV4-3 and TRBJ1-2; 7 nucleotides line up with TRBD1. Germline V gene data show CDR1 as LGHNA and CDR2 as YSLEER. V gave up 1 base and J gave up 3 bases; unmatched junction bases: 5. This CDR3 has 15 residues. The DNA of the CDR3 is TGCGCCAGCAGCCAAGTGGCAGGGGGTGACTATGGCTACACCTTC. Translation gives CASSQVAGGDYGYTF.

The chain's CDR3 is CASSEVRDRARGQYF. CDR3 DNA: TGCGCCAGCAGTGAGGTCCGGGACAGGGCCCGGGGCCAGTACTTC. The chain carries TRBV10-2 and TRBJ2-5; TRBD1 matches 9 bases. CDR1 is WSHSY and CDR2 is SAAADI in the germline V gene. CDR3 size: 15 residues. The V gene end was trimmed by 2 bases and the J gene end by 10 bases; junction bases not matched to a gene: 11.

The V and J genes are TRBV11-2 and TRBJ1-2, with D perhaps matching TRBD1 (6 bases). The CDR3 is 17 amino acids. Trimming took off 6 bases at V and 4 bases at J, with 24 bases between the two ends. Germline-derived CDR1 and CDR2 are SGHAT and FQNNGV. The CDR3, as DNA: TGTGCCAGCAGACATACAGGGTTGGATAGGGGTTTCTATGGCTACACCTTC. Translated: CASRHTGLDRGFYGYTF. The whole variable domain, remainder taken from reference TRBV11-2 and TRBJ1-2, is EAGVAQSPRYKIIEKRQSVAFWCNPISGHATLYWYQQILGQGPKLLIQFQNNGVVDDSQLPKDRFSAERLKGVDSTLKIQPAKLEDSAVYLCASRHTGLDRGFYGYTFGSGTRLTVV.

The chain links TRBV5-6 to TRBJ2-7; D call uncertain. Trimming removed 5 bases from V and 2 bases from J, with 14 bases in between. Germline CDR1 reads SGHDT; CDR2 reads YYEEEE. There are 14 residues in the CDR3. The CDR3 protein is CASSSPGHPYEQYF. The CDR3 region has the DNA TGTGCCAGCAGTTCCCCAGGCCATCCCTACGAGCAGTACTTC.

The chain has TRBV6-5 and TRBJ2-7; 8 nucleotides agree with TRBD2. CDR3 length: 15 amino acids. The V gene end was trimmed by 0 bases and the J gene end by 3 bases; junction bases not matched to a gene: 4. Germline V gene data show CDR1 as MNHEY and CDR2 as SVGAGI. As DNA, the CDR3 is TGTGCCAGCAGTTACTCAGAAGCGGGAGACTACGAGCAGTACTTC. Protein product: CASSYSEAGDYEQYF.

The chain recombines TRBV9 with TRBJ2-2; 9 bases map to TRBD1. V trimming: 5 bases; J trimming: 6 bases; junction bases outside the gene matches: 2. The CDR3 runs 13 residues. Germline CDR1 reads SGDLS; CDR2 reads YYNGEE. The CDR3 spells CASRTGGAGELFF. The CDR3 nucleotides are TGTGCCAGCAGAACAGGGGGCGCCGGGGAGCTGTTTTTT.